This T cell receptor beta chain was captured in a study of shared clonotypes between healthy human individuals. CDR1 and CDR2 from the germline V gene are SGHNT and YYREEE (reference sequence). V was trimmed by 4 bases and J by 1 base, leaving 14 bases between them. The CDR3 contains 15 residues. Each replicate PCR on the sorted subsets used 200 to 250 ng DNA (roughly 30,000 T cell genomes). Generated by immunoSEQ multiplex PCR, the TCRdb table keeps only in-frame clones and is missing some. Of 2 million to 2.5 million clones detected, 85% to 95% appear once; the ten largest clones hold about 0.39%. The chain carries TRBV5-4 and TRBJ2-5; D is perhaps TRBD2 (5 bases). This receptor was obtained from a man aged 18 to 29 in good health. Some clones in this sample may be carry-over from other donors' samples. The sample consisted of naive CD4+ T cells from PBMCs. The subset denotes: CD45RA+ positively selected. The CDR3 sequence: CASSDSRRAQETQYF. CDR3 nucleotides: TGTGCCAGCAGCGACTCTAGGCGGGCCCAAGAGACCCAGTACTTC.